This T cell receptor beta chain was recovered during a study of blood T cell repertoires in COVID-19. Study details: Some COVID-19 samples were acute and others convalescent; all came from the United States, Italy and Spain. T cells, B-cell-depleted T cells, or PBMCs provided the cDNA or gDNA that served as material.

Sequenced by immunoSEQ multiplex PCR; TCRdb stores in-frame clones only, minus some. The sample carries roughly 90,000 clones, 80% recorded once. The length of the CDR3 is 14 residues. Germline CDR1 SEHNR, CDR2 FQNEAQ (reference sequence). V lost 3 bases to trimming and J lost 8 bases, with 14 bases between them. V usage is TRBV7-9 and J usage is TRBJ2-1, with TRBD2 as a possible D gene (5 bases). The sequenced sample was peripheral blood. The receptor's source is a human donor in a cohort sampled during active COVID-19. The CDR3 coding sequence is TGTGCCAGCAGCTTTGGTTTCGAGGGAGATGAGCAGTTCTTC. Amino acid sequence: CASSFGFEGDEQFF.